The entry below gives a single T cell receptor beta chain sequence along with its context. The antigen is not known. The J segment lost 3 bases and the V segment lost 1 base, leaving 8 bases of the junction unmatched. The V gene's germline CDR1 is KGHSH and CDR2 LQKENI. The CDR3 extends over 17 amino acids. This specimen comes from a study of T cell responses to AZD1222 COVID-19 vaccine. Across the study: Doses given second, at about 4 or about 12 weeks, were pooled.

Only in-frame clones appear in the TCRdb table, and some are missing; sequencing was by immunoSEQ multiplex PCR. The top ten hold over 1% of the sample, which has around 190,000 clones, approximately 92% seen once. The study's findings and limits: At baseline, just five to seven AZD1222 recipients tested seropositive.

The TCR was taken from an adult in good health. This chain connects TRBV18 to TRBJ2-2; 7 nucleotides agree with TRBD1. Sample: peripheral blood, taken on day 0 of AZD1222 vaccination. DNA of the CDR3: TGTGCCAGCTCACCACTCTCGGGACAGCAATACACCGGGGAGCTGTTTTTT. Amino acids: CASSPLSGQQYTGELFF.